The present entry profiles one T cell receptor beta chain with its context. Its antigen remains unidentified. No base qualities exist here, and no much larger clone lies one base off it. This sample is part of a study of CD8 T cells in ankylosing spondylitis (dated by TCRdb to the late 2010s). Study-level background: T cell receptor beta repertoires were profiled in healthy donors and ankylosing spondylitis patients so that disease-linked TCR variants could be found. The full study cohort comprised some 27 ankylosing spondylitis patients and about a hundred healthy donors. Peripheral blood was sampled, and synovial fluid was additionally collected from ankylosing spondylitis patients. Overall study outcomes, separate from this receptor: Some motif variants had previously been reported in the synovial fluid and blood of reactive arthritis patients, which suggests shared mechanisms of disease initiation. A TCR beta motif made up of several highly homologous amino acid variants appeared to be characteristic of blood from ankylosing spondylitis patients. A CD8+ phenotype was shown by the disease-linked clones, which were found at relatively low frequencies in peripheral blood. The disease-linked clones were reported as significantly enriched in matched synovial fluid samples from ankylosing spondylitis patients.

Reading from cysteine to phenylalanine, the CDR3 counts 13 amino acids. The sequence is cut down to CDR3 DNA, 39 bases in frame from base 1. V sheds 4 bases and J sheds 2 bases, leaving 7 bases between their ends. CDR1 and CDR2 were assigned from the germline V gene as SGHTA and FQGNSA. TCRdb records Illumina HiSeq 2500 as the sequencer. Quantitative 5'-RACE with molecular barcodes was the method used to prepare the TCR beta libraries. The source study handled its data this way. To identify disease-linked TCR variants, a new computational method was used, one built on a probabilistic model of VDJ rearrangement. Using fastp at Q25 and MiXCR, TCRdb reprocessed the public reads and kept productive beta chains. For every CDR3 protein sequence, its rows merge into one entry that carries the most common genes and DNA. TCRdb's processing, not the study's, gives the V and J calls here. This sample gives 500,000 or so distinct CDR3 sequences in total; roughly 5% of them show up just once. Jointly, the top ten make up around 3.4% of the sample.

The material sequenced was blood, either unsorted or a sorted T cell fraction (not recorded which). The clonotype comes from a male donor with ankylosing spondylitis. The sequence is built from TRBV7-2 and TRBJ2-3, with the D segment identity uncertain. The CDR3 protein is CASSSRLTDTQYF. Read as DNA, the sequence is TGTGCCAGCAGCTCCCGCCTCACAGATACGCAGTATTTT. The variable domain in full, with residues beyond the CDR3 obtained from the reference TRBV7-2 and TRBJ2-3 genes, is GAGVSQSPSNKVTEKGKDVELRCDPISGHTALYWYRQSLGQGLEFLIYFQGNSAPDKSGLPSDRFSAERTGGSVSTLTIQRTQQEDSAVYLCASSSRLTDTQYFGPGTRLTVL.